The 28 T cell receptor beta chains presented below share a single source sample, sequenced in a study of cytomegalovirus exposure and HLA in healthy donors. Primers for the PCR totalled 60 Vbeta and 13 Jbeta. Assay used: immunoSEQ multiplex PCR; TCRdb lists only in-frame clones, some missing. The data hold some 110,000 clones, with 65% to 75% observed a single time. Input material: PBMCs. The receptors stem from a woman aged 45-65 years in good health and CMV-seropositive.

The chain combines TRBV4-3 with TRBJ1-1; 7 positions match TRBD1. Germline trimming cut 1 base from V and 5 bases from J; bases unmatched to any gene: 13. The CDR3 sequence is 17 residues long. Germline V gives CDR1 LGHNA, CDR2 YSLEER. CDR3 residues: CASSQVWDSPKRTEAFF. CDR3 DNA sequence: TGCGCCAGCAGCCAAGTTTGGGACAGTCCTAAGAGGACTGAAGCTTTCTTT.

There are a few counts of this clone. The rearrangement links TRBV7-9 to TRBJ2-1, with 10 positions matching TRBD1. The V and J ends lost 5 bases and 10 bases, in that order; junction bases with no gene match: 17. Germline values: CDR1 SEHNR, CDR2 FQNEAQ (reference sequence). The CDR3 loop spans 17 amino acids. CDR3 coding DNA: TGTGCCAGCAGCCGGAACACCGGGACAGGGGCAAGGTGGGAGCAGTTCTTC. As protein: CASSRNTGTGARWEQFF.

The V and J genes are TRBV4-1 and TRBJ1-3; TRBD1 might be the D (5 bases). The CDR3 contains 16 residues. The V end was cut by 4 bases, the J end by 0 bases, with 13 bases between. The germline CDR1 and CDR2 sequences are MGHRA and YSYEKL. The CDR3 DNA sequence: TGCGCCAGCAGCCCCTGGGAGGGGCGCTCTGGAAACACCATATATTTT. Translated, it gives CASSPWEGRSGNTIYF.

J is TRBJ2-7 and V is TRBV5-4, with D hard to call. V lost 0 bases, J lost 3 bases, and 7 bases lay in between. CDR1 and CDR2 from the germline V gene are SGHNT and YYREEE (reference sequence). CDR3 length equals 13 residues. Here the CDR3 reads CASSLAQNYEQYF. The CDR3 nucleotides are TGTGCCAGCAGCTTGGCACAGAACTACGAGCAGTACTTC.

This chain uses TRBV9 with TRBJ1-5; D remains unclear. Germline CDR1 and CDR2: SGDLS and YYNGEE. V was pared by 4 bases and J by 5 bases, with 13 bases between. The length of the CDR3 is 14 residues. CDR3 amino acids: CASSPDSAHQPQHF. DNA for the CDR3: TGTGCCAGCAGCCCAGACTCGGCACATCAGCCCCAGCATTTT. The whole variable domain, remainder taken from reference TRBV9 and TRBJ1-5, is DSGVTQTPKHLITATGQRVTLRCSPRSGDLSVYWYQQSLDQGLQFLIQYYNGEERAKGNILERFSAQQFPDLHSELNLSSLELGDSALYFCASSPDSAHQPQHFGDGTRLSIL.

V and J are TRBV7-8 and TRBJ2-2; TRBD2 agrees at 7 bases. The length of the CDR3 is 17 residues. The germline gives CDR1 SGHVS, CDR2 FQNEAQ. With V trimmed by 5 bases and J by 0 bases, 9 bases remained unmatched. CDR3 in amino acids: CASSREVPLTNTGELFF. For the CDR3, the DNA is TGTGCCAGCAGCCGGGAGGTACCCCTTACGAACACCGGGGAGCTGTTTTTT. The variable domain in full, completed from reference TRBV7-8 and TRBJ2-2, reads GAGVSQSPRYKVAKRGQDVALRCDPISGHVSLFWYQQALGQGPEFLTYFQNEAQLDKSGLPSDRFFAERPEGSVSTLKIQRTQQEDSAVYLCASSREVPLTNTGELFFGEGSRLTVL.

The CDR3 protein is CASSSDGSSYNEQFF. CDR3 nucleotides: TGTGCCAGCAGCTCGGACGGGAGCTCCTACAATGAGCAGTTCTTC. The rearrangement uses TRBV9 and TRBJ2-1, with TRBD2 as a possible D gene (6 bases). Germline CDR1 is SGDLS and CDR2 is YYNGEE. The CDR3 loop spans 15 amino acids. V lost 4 bases and J lost 0, with 11 bases in between.

The V call is TRBV19, the J call TRBJ1-4, with TRBD1 matching over 8 bases. The CDR3 is made up of 16 amino acids. The V segment lost 5 bases and the J segment 7 bases; nucleotides outside the gene matches: 12. CDR1 and CDR2 (germline): LNHDA, SQIVND (reference sequence). This CDR3 reads CASSRLAGGNGEKLFF. The CDR3 nucleotides are TGTGCCAGTAGTCGGCTGGCAGGGGGCAACGGTGAAAAACTGTTTTTT. Drawing the rest from reference TRBV19 and TRBJ1-4, the complete variable domain is DGGITQSPKYLFRKEGQNVTLSCEQNLNHDAMYWYRQDPGQGLRLIYYSQIVNDFQKGDIAEGYSVSREKKESFPLTVTSAQKNPTAFYLCASSRLAGGNGEKLFFGSGTQLSVL.

V is TRBV10-3 and J is TRBJ2-5; 10 bases are shared with TRBD2. The CDR3 has 15 amino acids. Per the germline V gene, CDR1 is ENHRY and CDR2 is SYGVKD. The V gene end was trimmed by 6 bases and the J gene end by 3 bases; junction bases not matched to a gene: 7. The CDR3 region is CAISTGTSDKETQYF. The CDR3 nucleotides read TGTGCCATCAGCACCGGGACTAGCGATAAAGAGACCCAGTACTTC.

The rearrangement uses TRBV30 and TRBJ2-7, with 9 bases fitting TRBD1. The CDR3 covers 13 residues. The ends lost 4 bases at V and 3 bases at J; junction bases unmatched: 4. Germline CDR1 is GTSNPN and CDR2 is SVGIG (reference sequence). The CDR3 is CAWNRQGGYEQYF. CDR3 nucleotides: TGTGCCTGGAATAGACAGGGGGGCTACGAGCAGTACTTC.

V usage is TRBV14 and J usage is TRBJ2-3, with 10 bases matching TRBD2. Germline V lookup: CDR1 SGHDN, CDR2 FVKESK. J was trimmed by 4 bases and V by 4 bases; bases with no gene match: 8. This CDR3 is built from 16 residues. CDR3 DNA sequence: TGTGCCAGCAGCCGGCAGCGGGGGGGACAGTCAGATACGCAGTATTTT. Translating it yields CASSRQRGGQSDTQYF.

The rearrangement links TRBV7-8 to TRBJ1-5; maybe TRBD1 (6 bases). CDR1 is SGHVS and CDR2 is FQNEAQ in the germline V gene. The CDR3 spans 15 residues. V lost 0 bases and J 6 bases, leaving 12 bases between the germline ends. The CDR3 loop is CASSLAGGSFQPQHF. The DNA for the CDR3 is TGTGCCAGCAGCTTAGCAGGGGGAAGTTTTCAGCCCCAGCATTTT. Full variable domain (missing parts from reference TRBV7-8 and TRBJ1-5): GAGVSQSPRYKVAKRGQDVALRCDPISGHVSLFWYQQALGQGPEFLTYFQNEAQLDKSGLPSDRFFAERPEGSVSTLKIQRTQQEDSAVYLCASSLAGGSFQPQHFGDGTRLSIL.

The CDR3 spells CASSQVVRGYYGYTF. CDR3 DNA sequence: TGCGCCAGCAGCCAAGTGGTCAGGGGGTACTATGGCTACACCTTC. The chain joins TRBV4-3 to TRBJ1-2; 7 nucleotides agree with TRBD1. V lost 1 base and J lost 3; bases outside the gene matches: 5. The germline V gene encodes CDR1 LGHNA and CDR2 YSLEER. CDR3 length: 15 amino acids.

The J gene is TRBJ2-7, the V gene TRBV27; a weak D match, TRBD2 (7 bases). This CDR3 has 16 residues. Trimming removed 0 bases from V and 7 bases from J, with 19 bases in between. CDR1 is MNHEY, CDR2 SMNVEV, per germline (reference sequence). CDR3 nucleotide sequence: TGTGCCAGCAGTTTATCCCCGGCGGGGGCCATCACGGAGCAGTACTTC. It yields the protein CASSLSPAGAITEQYF.

V and J are TRBV2 and TRBJ2-5, with 13 bases lining up with TRBD2. Germline V gene sequence: CDR1 SNHLY, CDR2 FYNNEI. With V trimmed by 6 bases and J by 5 bases, 6 bases remained unmatched. This CDR3 is built from 15 residues. The CDR3 region is CASRVGLAGPETQYF. CDR3 coding DNA: TGTGCCAGCAGAGTGGGACTAGCGGGACCCGAGACCCAGTACTTC.

This clone has more than one count but fewer than ten. The chain combines TRBV18 with TRBJ1-5; D possibly corresponds to TRBD1 (5 bases). Trimming stripped 3 bases from V and 2 bases from J, with 11 bases between. This CDR3 has 15 amino acids. Germline V CDR1 and CDR2: KGHSH, LQKENI. The CDR3 bases are TGTGCCAGCTCACCGGGGGGAGGGGGCAATCAGCCCCAGCATTTT. Amino acids: CASSPGGGGNQPQHF.

The chain has TRBV4-3 and TRBJ1-1; D gene uncertain. Deletions cut 3 bases from V and 2 bases from J, with 7 bases between. The germline V gene has CDR1 LGHNA and CDR2 YSLEER. The CDR3 has 13 residues. CDR3 loop: CASSHFLNTEAFF. In DNA, the CDR3 is TGCGCCAGCAGCCATTTCCTTAACACTGAAGCTTTCTTT.

The genes are TRBV5-4 and TRBJ1-1; the D gene is possibly TRBD1 (5 bases). The CDR3 spans 14 residues. Trimming took off 2 bases at V and 6 bases at J, with 14 bases between the two ends. Germline-derived CDR1 and CDR2 are SGHNT and YYREEE (reference sequence). CDR3 sequence reads: CASSFFGRAAEAFF. The CDR3 DNA sequence: TGTGCCAGCAGCTTTTTTGGCAGGGCAGCTGAAGCTTTCTTT.

J is TRBJ1-1 and V is TRBV20-1, with D uncertain. The V end lost 4 bases, the J end lost 6 bases, and 9 bases lay between the germline ends. Germline V lookup: CDR1 DFQATT, CDR2 SNEGSKA (reference sequence). The CDR3 sequence is 11 residues long. The CDR3 protein is CSAMDSPEAFF. The CDR3, as DNA: TGCAGTGCTATGGACTCCCCTGAAGCTTTCTTT.

The chain recombines TRBV6-6 with TRBJ2-7; perhaps TRBD1 as D (5 bases). CDR3 size: 14 residues. Germline loops: CDR1 MNHNY, CDR2 SVGAGI (reference sequence). The V end was cut by 6 bases, the J end by 2 bases, with 14 bases between. CDR3 in amino acids: CASRTGGRAYEQYF. The DNA of the CDR3 is TGTGCCAGCAGAACAGGTGGAAGAGCCTACGAGCAGTACTTC.

This sequence joins TRBV6-1 and TRBJ1-5; 7 nucleotides align to TRBD1. Germline V gene lookup returns CDR1 MNHNS and CDR2 SASEGT. The J segment lost 2 bases and the V segment lost 6 bases, leaving 7 bases of the junction unmatched. This CDR3 has 15 amino acids. CDR3 loop: CASRKGAWGNQPQHF. The DNA of the CDR3 is TGTGCCAGCAGAAAGGGGGCATGGGGCAATCAGCCCCAGCATTTT.

CDR3 amino acids: CASSLSSGNTIYF. The DNA of the CDR3 is TGTGCCAGCAGTTTATCGAGTGGAAACACCATATATTTT. The gene calls are TRBV27 and TRBJ1-3; D unresolved. The CDR3 loop spans 13 amino acids. Germline CDR1 reads MNHEY; CDR2 reads SMNVEV (reference sequence). The V end lost 0 bases, the J end lost 3 bases, and 3 bases lay between the germline ends.

The chain employs TRBV9 and TRBJ2-6; 9 positions agree with TRBD1. Germline-derived CDR1 and CDR2 are SGDLS and YYNGEE. Trimming cost V 3 bases and J 0 bases; bases outside gene matches: 4. The CDR3 is made up of 17 amino acids. The CDR3 bases are TGTGCCAGCAGCGAGGGACAGGGCATCTCTGGGGCCAACGTCCTGACTTTC. Its protein is CASSEGQGISGANVLTF.

This clone was counted a single time. V is TRBV10-3 and J is TRBJ2-5; 7 nucleotides line up with TRBD1. Germline V CDR1 and CDR2: ENHRY, SYGVKD. This CDR3 spans 14 amino acids. V trimming: 2 bases; J trimming: 2 bases; junction bases outside the gene matches: 2. CDR3 in amino acids: CAISERGRQETQYF. Here the CDR3 DNA reads TGTGCCATCAGTGAGAGGGGGCGGCAAGAGACCCAGTACTTC.

The J gene is TRBJ1-4, the V gene TRBV6-1; 10 bases map to TRBD1. CDR1 MNHNS and CDR2 SASEGT come from the germline V gene. The CDR3 length is 15 residues. V lost 3 bases to trimming and J lost 10 bases; unmatched junction nucleotides: 8. CDR3 DNA: TGTGCCAGCAGTGATACGGACAGGGGGAGCGGAAAACTGTTTTTT. Protein: CASSDTDRGSGKLFF.

The chain joins TRBV10-3 to TRBJ1-2; the match to TRBD1 covers 9 bases. V shed 8 bases and J 3 bases; nucleotides not matched to a gene: 13. The CDR3 is 16 amino acids. CDR1 ENHRY and CDR2 SYGVKD come from the germline V gene. CDR3 sequence reads: CAIQDRGGNVDYGYTF. CDR3 bases: TGTGCCATCCAGGACAGGGGAGGGAATGTTGACTATGGCTACACCTTC.

The chain has TRBV18 and TRBJ1-4; D is unclear. Germline-derived CDR1 and CDR2 are KGHSH and LQKENI. Trimming left V 1 base short and J 5 bases short, with 14 bases between. This CDR3 spans 16 amino acids. CDR3 in DNA: TGTGCCAGCTCACCACGAGTGCCGGGGTCCAATGAAAAACTGTTTTTT. Translation: CASSPRVPGSNEKLFF.

V usage is TRBV13 and J usage is TRBJ1-3; D unclear. This CDR3 spans 13 amino acids. Germline-derived CDR1 and CDR2 are PRHDT and FYEKMQ (reference sequence). Trimming cost V 5 bases and J 4 bases, with 9 bases left between them. The DNA for the CDR3 is TGTGCCAGCAGCGGAGCCCGGGGAAACACCATATATTTT. The encoded protein is CASSGARGNTIYF.